The present TCR beta chain was sequenced within a study of beta chain features in type 1 diabetes. Study background: Sorted cell examination encompassed over 90 million cells across all samples. Study results and limitations: All four CD4+ subsets of Type 1 diabetes patients contained TCRB CDR3s that were moderately but significantly shorter.

This clone came up a few times. What it binds is unknown. Blood was collected once per donor into heparin, averaging about 0.12 L. Germline V lookup: CDR1 SGHTA, CDR2 FQGNSA. The CDR3 extends over 14 amino acids. The V gene lost 6 bases and the J gene lost 1 base, with 12 bases spanning the gap. The entirety of the isolated RNA underwent reverse transcription, so expressed TCRB transcripts were sequenced. Naive, central memory and regulatory T cell samples averaged about 3.6 million immunoSEQ reads each. The repertoire was sequenced with immunoSEQ multiplex PCR; TCRdb's copy has only in-frame clones and lacks some. The sample holds a few hundred thousand clones; 16% are singletons and the top ten take 0.08% to 0.095%.

This TCR derives from a man aged 25-40 years with type 1 diabetes. What was sequenced was naive CD4+ T cells from blood. The J gene is TRBJ2-5, the V gene TRBV7-2; possible D gene TRBD2, 6 bases. DNA for the CDR3: TGTGCCAGCAGTCATAGCGGACGCCAAGAGACCCAGTACTTC. Its protein product is CASSHSGRQETQYF.